This TCR beta chain was recovered during a study of Ad26.COV2.S vaccination and SARS-CoV-2 variants (dated by TCRdb to 2020 to 2023). Concerning the study at large: Vaccine-arm donors came from COV1001, a multicentre, randomized, double-blind, placebo-controlled phase I-IIa trial of Ad26.COV2.S in healthy adults. Dosing of Ad26.COV2.S was intramuscular, at either 5x10^10 or 1x10^11 viral particles, delivered as one shot or as two shots spaced 56 days apart. The specificity and breadth of SARS-CoV-2-reactive T cell receptors after Ad26.COV2.S vaccination were assessed by TCRbeta repertoire sequencing. A total of 32 samples were included in the TCR-sequenced set, comprising 19 Ad26.COV2.S vaccine recipients, 5 placebo recipients and 8 SARS-CoV-2 convalescent individuals. Trial participants were randomized into five groups of five: low-dose or high-dose Ad26.COV2.S given once or twice, or placebo on both occasions. Blinding of investigators to trial group allocation was maintained during experiments and outcome assessment.

The treatment or condition label corresponds to: 15 to 20 received Ad26.COV2.S at low or high dose, single or two shots; several received placebo; per-sample allocation not given. Repertoires of vaccine and placebo recipients were sequenced from samples collected on day 63 after the first injection. In Cohort 1b, around 25 adults aged 18-55 years were enrolled at a single site in Boston, USA, between 29 July and 7 August 2020. Ad26.COV2.S consisted of a replication-incompetent adenovirus type 26 vector by which a prefusion-stabilized SARS-CoV-2 spike protein from the original Wuhan strain was expressed. Concerning this clone itself: The specificity of this receptor is unknown. Per-base quality was not reported, and no clone a single base away is much larger than it.

The paper as a whole reports these results and caveats: It was noted by the authors that total T cell responses may have been underestimated by the TCR breadth and depth analyses. The study lacked the statistical power to compare responses across vaccine doses or regimens. Compared with placebo recipients, Ad26.COV2.S recipients showed higher spike-specific TCR breadth (P = 0.0014). Substantial breadth of spike-specific CD8+ and CD4+ T cell responses was reported after vaccination. Vaccine and placebo recipients had comparable non-spike TCR breadth, which fits with the vaccine containing only spike.

The CDR3 contains 18 residues, cysteine and phenylalanine counted. Only CDR3 DNA is held: 54 bases, read in frame from base 1. CDR1 and CDR2 (KGHSH, LQKENI) derive from the germline V gene. A distance of 20 bases separates the germline ends of V and J, which lose 3 bases and 0 bases respectively. The immunoSEQ Assay was used to sequence TCRbeta CDR3 regions. After extraction, genomic DNA underwent amplification by bias-controlled multiplex PCR, followed by high-throughput sequencing. The original methods were these. To quantify the absolute abundance of each unique TCRbeta CDR3 region, sequences were collapsed and filtered. T cell fraction was estimated by normalizing TCRbeta template counts to usable DNA, which was measured by amplifying reference genes present in all nucleated cells. Repertoire TCRs were annotated as SARS-CoV-2-specific when V gene, CDR3 amino acid sequence and J gene were exactly matched to a known reactive TCR set. The reference SARS-CoV-2 TCR set came from MIRA and was filtered for enrichment in COVID-19-positive ImmuneCODE repertoires, removing public or cross-reactive TCRs. Drawing on the MIRA antigens, annotated TCRs were analysed further at the level of specific ORF or position within ORF. Breadth was defined as the number of annotated unique rearrangements divided by the total number of unique productive rearrangements, and depth was defined as the summed frequency of the annotated unique rearrangements. TCR breadth was compared between groups using two-sided Wilcoxon rank-sum tests. TCRdb carries this immuneACCESS record with in-frame sequences only. Its versions omit some clonotypes, under half of them owing to an unresolved V gene in the studies checked, with the rest unexplained. The DNA gave D and trimming, while V, J and clone size come from that table. This sample has some 350,000 clones in its table, and roughly 81% of those were observed once. The ten biggest clones cover roughly 3.1% of the sample.

This TCR was sampled from a person aged 18-60 years who received the Ad26.COV2.S COVID-19 vaccine or a placebo. Sequences were derived from peripheral blood, sampled in a trial of Ad26.COV2.S vaccine versus placebo. The chain links TRBV18 with TRBJ2-5; TRBD1 could be the D gene, as 6 bases match. Read as DNA, the sequence is TGTGCCAGCTCACCGCTACCAGCCGGACAGAGGTACCAAGAGACCCAGTACTTC. Its coded protein is CASSPLPAGQRYQETQYF.